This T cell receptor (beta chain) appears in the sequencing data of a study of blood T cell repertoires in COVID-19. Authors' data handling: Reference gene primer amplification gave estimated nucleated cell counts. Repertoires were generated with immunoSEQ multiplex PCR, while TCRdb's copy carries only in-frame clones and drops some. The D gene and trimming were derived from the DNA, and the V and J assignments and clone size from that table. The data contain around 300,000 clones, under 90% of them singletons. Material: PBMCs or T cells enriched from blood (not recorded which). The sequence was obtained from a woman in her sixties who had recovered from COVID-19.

The CDR3 bases are TGTGCCAGCTCACCGTACCGGGACAGGATATACAATGAGCAGTTCTTC. It is translated as CASSPYRDRIYNEQFF. The rearrangement links TRBV18 to TRBJ2-1; 8 bases align to TRBD1. Germline V gene data show CDR1 as KGHSH and CDR2 as LQKENI. This CDR3 has 16 amino acids. The ends lost 3 bases at V and 4 bases at J; junction bases unmatched: 8.